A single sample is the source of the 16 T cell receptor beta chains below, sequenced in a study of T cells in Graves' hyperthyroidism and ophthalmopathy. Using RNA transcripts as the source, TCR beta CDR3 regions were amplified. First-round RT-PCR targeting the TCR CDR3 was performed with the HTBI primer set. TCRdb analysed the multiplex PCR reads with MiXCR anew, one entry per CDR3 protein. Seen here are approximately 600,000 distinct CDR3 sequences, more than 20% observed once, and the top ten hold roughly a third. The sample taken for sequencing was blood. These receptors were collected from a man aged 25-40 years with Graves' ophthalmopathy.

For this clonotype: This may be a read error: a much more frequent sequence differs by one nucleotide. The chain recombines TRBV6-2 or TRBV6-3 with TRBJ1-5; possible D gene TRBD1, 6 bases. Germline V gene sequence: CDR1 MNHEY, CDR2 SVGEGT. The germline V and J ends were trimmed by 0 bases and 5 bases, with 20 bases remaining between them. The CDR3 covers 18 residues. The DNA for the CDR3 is TGTGCCAGCAGTTACTCGAGGCAGGGGACGGCAAAGGATCAGCCCCAGCATTTT. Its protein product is CASSYSRQGTAKDQPQHF.

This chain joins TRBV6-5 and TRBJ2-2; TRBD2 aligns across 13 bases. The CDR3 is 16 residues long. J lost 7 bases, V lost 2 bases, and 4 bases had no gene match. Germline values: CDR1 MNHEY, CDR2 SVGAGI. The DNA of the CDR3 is TGTGCCAGCAGTTACGGACTAGCGGGAGTAGTCGGGGAGCTGTTTTTT. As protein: CASSYGLAGVVGELFF.

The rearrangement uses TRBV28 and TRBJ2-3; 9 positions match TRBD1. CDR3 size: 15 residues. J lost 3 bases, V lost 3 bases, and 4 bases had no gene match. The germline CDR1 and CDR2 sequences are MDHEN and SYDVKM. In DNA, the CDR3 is TGTGCCAGCAGTTTCGAAGGGACAGGGACAGATACGCAGTATTTT. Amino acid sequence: CASSFEGTGTDTQYF.

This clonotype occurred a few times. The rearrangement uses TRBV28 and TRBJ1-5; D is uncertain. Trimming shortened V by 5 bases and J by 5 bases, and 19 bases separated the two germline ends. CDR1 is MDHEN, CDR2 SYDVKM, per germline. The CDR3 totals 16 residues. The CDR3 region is CASSNITDGRYQPQHF. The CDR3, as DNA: TGTGCCAGCAGTAATATTACGGACGGGAGATATCAGCCCCAGCATTTT. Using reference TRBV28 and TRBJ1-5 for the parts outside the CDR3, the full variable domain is DVKVTQSSRYLVKRTGEKVFLECVQDMDHENMFWYRQDPGLGLRLIYFSYDVKMKEKGDIPEGYSVSREKKERFSLILESASTNQTSMYLCASSNITDGRYQPQHFGDGTRLSIL.

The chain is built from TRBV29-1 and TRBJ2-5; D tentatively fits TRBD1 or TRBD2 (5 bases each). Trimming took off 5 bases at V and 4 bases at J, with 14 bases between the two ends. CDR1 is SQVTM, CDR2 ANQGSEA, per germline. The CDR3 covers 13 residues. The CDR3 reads CSVNGALRETQYF. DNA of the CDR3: TGCAGCGTTAACGGGGCCCTTCGAGAGACCCAGTACTTC. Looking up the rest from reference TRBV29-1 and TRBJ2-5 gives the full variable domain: SAVISQKPSRDICQRGTSLTIQCQVDSQVTMMFWYRQQPGQSLTLIATANQGSEATYESGFVIDKFPISRPNLTFSTLTVSNMSPEDSSIYLCSVNGALRETQYFGPGTRLLVL.

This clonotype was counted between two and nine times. The CDR3 DNA sequence: TGTGCCATCAGTGAGTCTAAAGGGAACGCTGGAAACACCATATATTTT. Translation: CAISESKGNAGNTIYF. The chain carries TRBV10-3 and TRBJ1-3, with D uncertain. Germline V gene sequence: CDR1 ENHRY, CDR2 SYGVKD. The ends were cut back, 0 bases at V and 2 bases at J, with 11 bases in the middle. This CDR3 region has 16 residues.

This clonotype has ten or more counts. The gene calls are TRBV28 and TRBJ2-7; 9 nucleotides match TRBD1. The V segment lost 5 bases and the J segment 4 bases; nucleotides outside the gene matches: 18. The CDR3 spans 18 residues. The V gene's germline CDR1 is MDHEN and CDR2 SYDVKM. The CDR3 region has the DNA TGTGCCAGCAGTGAGCCGGGACAGGGAAGTTACTTGTCGTACGAGCAGTACTTC. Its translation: CASSEPGQGSYLSYEQYF.

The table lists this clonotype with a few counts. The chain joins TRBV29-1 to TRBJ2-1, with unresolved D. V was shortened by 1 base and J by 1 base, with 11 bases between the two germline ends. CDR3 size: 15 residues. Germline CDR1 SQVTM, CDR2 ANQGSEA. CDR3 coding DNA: TGCAGCGTTGAAGGGAGAGGAGCGTCCTACAATGAGCAGTTCTTC. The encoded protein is CSVEGRGASYNEQFF.

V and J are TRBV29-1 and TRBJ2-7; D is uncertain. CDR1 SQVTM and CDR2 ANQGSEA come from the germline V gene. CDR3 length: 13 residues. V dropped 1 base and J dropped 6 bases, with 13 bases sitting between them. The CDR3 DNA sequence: TGCAGCGTTGAAGGACACGGCACGGTCGAGCAGTACTTC. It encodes CSVEGHGTVEQYF.

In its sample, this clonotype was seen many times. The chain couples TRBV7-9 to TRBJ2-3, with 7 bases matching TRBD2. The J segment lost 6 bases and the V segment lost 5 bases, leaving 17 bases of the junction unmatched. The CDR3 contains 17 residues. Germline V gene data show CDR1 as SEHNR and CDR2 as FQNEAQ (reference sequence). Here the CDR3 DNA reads TGTGCCAGCAGCCCCCCGGAAAATGGCGGGAGTGGTGATACGCAGTATTTT. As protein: CASSPPENGGSGDTQYF.

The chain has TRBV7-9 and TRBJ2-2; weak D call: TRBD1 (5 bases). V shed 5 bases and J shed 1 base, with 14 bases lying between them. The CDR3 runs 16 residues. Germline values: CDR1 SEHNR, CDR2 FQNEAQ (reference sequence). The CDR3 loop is CASSRPGFENTGELFF. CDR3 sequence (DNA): TGTGCCAGCAGCCGCCCAGGGTTTGAGAACACCGGGGAGCTGTTTTTT.

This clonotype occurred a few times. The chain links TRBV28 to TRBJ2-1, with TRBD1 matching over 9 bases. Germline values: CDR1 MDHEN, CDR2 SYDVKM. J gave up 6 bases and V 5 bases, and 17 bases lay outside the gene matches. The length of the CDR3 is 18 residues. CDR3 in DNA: TGTGCCAGCAGTGACAGGGGGTTGTCTTTCTCCGCCCCCAATGAGCAGTTCTTC. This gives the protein CASSDRGLSFSAPNEQFF.

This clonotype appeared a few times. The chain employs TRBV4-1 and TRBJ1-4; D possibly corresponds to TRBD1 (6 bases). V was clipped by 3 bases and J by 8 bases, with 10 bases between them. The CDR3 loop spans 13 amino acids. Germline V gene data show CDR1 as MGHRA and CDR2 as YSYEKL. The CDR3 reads CASSQVDREKLFF. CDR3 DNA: TGCGCCAGCAGCCAGGTCGACAGGGAAAAACTGTTTTTT.

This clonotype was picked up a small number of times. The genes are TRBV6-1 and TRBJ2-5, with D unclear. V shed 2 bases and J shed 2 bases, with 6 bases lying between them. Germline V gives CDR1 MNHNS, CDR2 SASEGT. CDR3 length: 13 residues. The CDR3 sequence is CASSERQQETQYF. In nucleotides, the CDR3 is TGTGCCAGCAGTGAAAGGCAACAAGAGACCCAGTACTTC.

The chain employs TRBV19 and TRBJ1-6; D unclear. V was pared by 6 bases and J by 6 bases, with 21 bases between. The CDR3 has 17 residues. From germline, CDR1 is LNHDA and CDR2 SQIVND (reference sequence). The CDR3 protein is CASSNREDHGFNSPLHF. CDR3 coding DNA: TGTGCCAGTAGCAACCGGGAGGACCACGGATTTAATTCACCCCTCCACTTT.

The CDR3 sequence: CASSLVGGFGYTF. The CDR3 coding sequence is TGTGCCAGCAGCTTGGTTGGAGGGTTCGGCTACACCTTC. This rearrangement joins TRBV5-8 to TRBJ1-2; no definite D call. Germline V gene data show CDR1 as SGHTS and CDR2 as YDEGEE. The CDR3 extends over 13 amino acids. Trimming shortened V by 0 bases and J by 8 bases, and 11 bases separated the two germline ends.